This T cell receptor (beta chain) originates from a study of shared clonotypes between healthy human individuals. In the study overall: Per donor, three plates held CD4 naive cells, three held CD4 memory, two held CD8 naive and one held CD8 memory. Regarding the study as a whole: Naive subsets generally had larger estimated richness than memory subsets.

CDR3 size: 13 residues. Deletions cut 3 bases from V and 1 base from J, with 5 bases between. Germline CDR1 reads MNHNY; CDR2 reads SVGAGI (reference sequence). The authors distributed each subset's genomic DNA evenly over several immunoSEQ plates. Using immunoSEQ multiplex PCR, the repertoire was profiled, and TCRdb retains in-frame clones only, with some absent. The sample includes roughly 1 million clones, about 75% of them seen just once. About this clone itself: What it binds is not known. In the same sample, other DNA sequences code for this CDR3.

Every donor was a Caucasian adult from Nashville, Tennessee. The specimen sequenced was memory CD4+ T cells sorted from blood. Documented subset: CD45RA-negative fraction. The source of this sequence is a man younger than 30 in good health. V is TRBV6-6 and J is TRBJ2-3, with no clear D. This CDR3 reads CASSYPGTDTQYF. The CDR3 DNA sequence: TGTGCCAGCAGTTATCCCGGCACAGATACGCAGTATTTT.